These 32 T cell receptor beta chains were all obtained from the same sample, sequenced in a study of blood T cell repertoires in COVID-19. Clones were sequenced by immunoSEQ multiplex PCR, and TCRdb holds only the in-frame ones, with some missing. Of approximately 290,000 clones in the sample, approximately 83% are singletons; the top ten hold approximately 4.2%. The source material was PBMCs or T cells enriched from blood (not recorded which). The receptors stem from a woman aged 25-40 years who had recovered from COVID-19.

Only one count was recorded for this clone. CDR3 nucleotides: TGTGCCAGCAGTGAACTCAAATCAGGGGCCCCCAATCAGCCCCAGCATTTT. This sequence encodes CASSELKSGAPNQPQHF. This rearrangement joins TRBV6-1 to TRBJ1-5, with D tentatively TRBD1 (6 bases). The V end lost 2 bases, the J end lost 3 bases, and 17 bases lay between the germline ends. This CDR3 contains 17 residues. Germline values: CDR1 MNHNS, CDR2 SASEGT.

The J gene is TRBJ1-1, the V gene TRBV6-5; weak D call: TRBD1 (6 bases). The CDR3 has 12 amino acids. Per germline, CDR1 MNHEY and CDR2 SVGAGI. V was trimmed by 6 bases and J by 12 bases, leaving 17 bases between them. The CDR3 is CASRLTGFLTFF. The CDR3 DNA is TGTGCCAGCAGGTTAACAGGGTTTTTAACTTTCTTT.

This clone turned up a few times. This chain connects TRBV27 to TRBJ1-5; D unclear. The V gene lost 6 bases and the J gene lost 5 bases, with 14 bases spanning the gap. From germline, CDR1 is MNHEY and CDR2 SMNVEV (reference sequence). The CDR3 is 14 residues long. The CDR3 DNA is TGTGCCAGCAGATTAAGTCGCGGCGATCAGCCCCAGCATTTT. Residues: CASRLSRGDQPQHF.

V and J are TRBV20-1 and TRBJ1-3; TRBD1 might be the D (5 bases). The germline CDR1 and CDR2 sequences are DFQATT and SNEGSKA (reference sequence). The CDR3 totals 14 residues. The V end lost 3 bases, the J end lost 6 bases, and 15 bases lay between the germline ends. CDR3 sequence: CSASQTERPNTIYF. CDR3 DNA: TGCAGTGCTAGTCAGACAGAAAGACCAAACACCATATATTTT.

J is TRBJ1-2 and V is TRBV2; 10 bases match TRBD1. The length of the CDR3 is 11 residues. V shed 9 bases, J shed 8 bases, and the junction held 3 bases outside the gene matches. Germline V gene sequence: CDR1 SNHLY, CDR2 FYNNEI. CDR3 nucleotides: TGTGCCAGAGACAGGGGGCGAGGCTACACCTTC. It translates to CARDRGRGYTF. Complete variable domain (other parts from reference TRBV2 and TRBJ1-2): EPEVTQTPSHQVTQMGQEVILRCVPISNHLYFYWYRQILGQKVEFLVSFYNNEISEKSEIFDDQFSVERPDGSNFTLKIRSTKLEDSAMYFCARDRGRGYTFGSGTRLTVV.

The rearrangement links TRBV25-1 to TRBJ1-1; possible D gene TRBD1, 6 bases. The CDR3 is 11 amino acids. V was shortened by 7 bases and J by 3 bases, with 6 bases between the two germline ends. The germline gives CDR1 MGHDK, CDR2 SYGVNS. CDR3 DNA sequence: TGTGCCAGCAAGGGGGACACTGAAGCTTTCTTT. Its protein is CASKGDTEAFF.

This chain links TRBV6-5 with TRBJ2-1; TRBD2 agrees at 14 bases. J lost 8 bases, V lost 7 bases, and 7 bases had no gene match. Germline V CDR1 and CDR2: MNHEY, SVGAGI. This CDR3 is built from 15 residues. The CDR3 DNA is TGTGCCAGCATGGGGGGACTAGCGGGAGCCGATGAGCAGTTCTTC. Amino acids: CASMGGLAGADEQFF.

The chain couples TRBV7-9 to TRBJ2-7; 8 nucleotides line up with TRBD1. From germline, CDR1 is SEHNR and CDR2 FQNEAQ (reference sequence). This CDR3 has 14 amino acids. J was trimmed by 2 bases and V by 5 bases; bases with no gene match: 5. CDR3: CASSPDRVPYEQYF. For the CDR3, the DNA is TGTGCCAGCAGCCCGGACAGGGTCCCCTACGAGCAGTACTTC. Filled out from reference TRBV7-9 and TRBJ2-7, the complete variable domain reads DTGVSQNPRHKITKRGQNVTFRCDPISEHNRLYWYRQTLGQGPEFLTYFQNEAQLEKSRLLSDRFSAERPKGSFSTLEIQRTEQGDSAMYLCASSPDRVPYEQYFGPGTRLTVT.

In its sample, this clone was seen once. The J gene is TRBJ2-7, the V gene TRBV7-9; 8 bases agree with TRBD1. Germline-derived CDR1 and CDR2 are SEHNR and FQNEAQ (reference sequence). V lost 4 bases, J lost 5 bases, and 13 bases stayed unmatched. The CDR3 runs 16 residues. The chain's CDR3 is CASSSSRDRTPHEQYF. CDR3 nucleotides: TGTGCCAGCAGCTCTAGCCGGGACAGGACCCCTCACGAGCAGTACTTC.

V usage is TRBV5-1 and J usage is TRBJ2-1, with 8 bases that match TRBD1. Germline V gene lookup returns CDR1 SGHRS and CDR2 YFSETQ. Losses at the gene ends were 6 bases for V and 0 bases for J; bases not matched to a gene: 8. The CDR3 spans 16 residues. CDR3 nucleotides: TGCGCCAGCAAGCTCCAGGGGGCTAGCTCCTACAATGAGCAGTTCTTC. As protein: CASKLQGASSYNEQFF. Full variable domain (missing parts from reference TRBV5-1 and TRBJ2-1): KAGVTQTPRYLIKTRGQQVTLSCSPISGHRSVSWYQQTPGQGLQFLFEYFSETQRNKGNFPGRFSGRQFSNSRSEMNVSTLELGDSALYLCASKLQGASSYNEQFFGPGTRLTVL.

CDR3 nucleotide sequence: TGTGCCTGGACTGTCCTCTGGACTAGCGGGGACAACAATGAGCAGTTCTTC. This codes for CAWTVLWTSGDNNEQFF. The chain uses TRBV30 and TRBJ2-1; 12 positions match TRBD2. The CDR3 extends over 17 amino acids. Germline V gene sequence: CDR1 GTSNPN, CDR2 SVGIG (reference sequence). V gave up 4 bases and J gave up 5 bases; unmatched junction bases: 12.

This chain connects TRBV29-1 to TRBJ1-2; D not resolved. This CDR3 region has 11 residues. CDR1 SQVTM and CDR2 ANQGSEA come from the germline V gene. V was trimmed by 7 bases and J by 8 bases, leaving 14 bases between them. CDR3 DNA sequence: TGCAGCGGCGGGGAAAGCGCGGGCTACACCTTC. It yields the protein CSGGESAGYTF. The variable domain in full, with the rest retrieved from reference TRBV29-1 and TRBJ1-2, is SAVISQKPSRDICQRGTSLTIQCQVDSQVTMMFWYRQQPGQSLTLIATANQGSEATYESGFVIDKFPISRPNLTFSTLTVSNMSPEDSSIYLCSGGESAGYTFGSGTRLTVV.

This chain uses TRBV12-3 or TRBV12-4 with TRBJ1-1; D is possibly TRBD1 (5 bases). This CDR3 is 11 amino acids long. V lost 7 bases and J 10 bases, leaving 13 bases between the germline ends. This CDR3 reads CASTVAGGAFF. Here the CDR3 DNA reads TGTGCCAGCACCGTAGCGGGGGGAGCTTTCTTT.

This sequence joins TRBV11-2 and TRBJ2-2; D is uncertain. The CDR3 consists of 13 residues. The V end was cut by 2 bases, the J end by 4 bases, with 5 bases between. Germline assignment: CDR1 SGHAT and CDR2 FQNNGV. The CDR3 bases are TGTGCCAGCAGCTTATCGCGCACCGGGGAGCTGTTTTTT. Its translation is CASSLSRTGELFF.

The chain couples TRBV18 to TRBJ1-4; TRBD1 might be the D (5 bases). CDR1 and CDR2 (germline): KGHSH, LQKENI. The CDR3 spans 13 residues. V was cut by 6 bases and J by 2 bases, with 7 bases left in between. Here the CDR3 reads CASSRGTNEKLFF. DNA of the CDR3: TGTGCCAGCTCGCGGGGGACTAATGAAAAACTGTTTTTT.

The chain uses TRBV19 and TRBJ1-5, with D perhaps matching TRBD1 (6 bases). Germline V gives CDR1 LNHDA, CDR2 SQIVND (reference sequence). The V end was cut by 7 bases, the J end by 6 bases, with 16 bases between. The CDR3 totals 14 residues. CDR3 nucleotides: TGTGCCAGTACCCGGACAGAACGCGTTCAGCCCCAGCATTTT. This gives the protein CASTRTERVQPQHF.

The J gene is TRBJ1-1, the V gene TRBV19; D is uncertain. V lost 2 bases to trimming and J lost 7 bases, with 17 bases between them. The CDR3 contains 15 residues. Per germline, CDR1 LNHDA and CDR2 SQIVND (reference sequence). CDR3 DNA: TGTGCCAGTAGTATAAACCTAGACCTTATGGGTGAAGCTTTCTTT. It codes for CASSINLDLMGEAFF.

This chain links TRBV6-5 with TRBJ2-3, with TRBD1 matching 9 bases. Germline V gives CDR1 MNHEY, CDR2 SVGAGI. The CDR3 runs 15 residues. V dropped 6 bases and J dropped 4; count of bases not matched to a gene: 8. The CDR3, as DNA: TGTGCCAGCAGAACCGGACAGGGGAGGGCAGATACGCAGTATTTT. It encodes CASRTGQGRADTQYF.

CDR3 amino acids: CASSAGSGNTIYF. Written as DNA, the CDR3 is TGTGCCAGCAGCGCCGGGTCTGGAAACACCATATATTTT. This chain joins TRBV9 and TRBJ1-3; no firm D call. The ends were cut back, 3 bases at V and 1 base at J, with 5 bases in the middle. CDR1 SGDLS and CDR2 YYNGEE come from the germline V gene. This CDR3 has 13 residues.

This chain uses TRBV7-9 with TRBJ1-1, with unresolved D. V was shortened by 4 bases and J by 1 base, with 7 bases between the two germline ends. The germline V gene has CDR1 SEHNR and CDR2 FQNEAQ (reference sequence). The CDR3 has 13 amino acids. CDR3 sequence (DNA): TGTGCCAGCAGCTCGGGTGGGAACACTGAAGCTTTCTTT. Translating gives CASSSGGNTEAFF.

CDR3 amino acids: CASIRDRNSPLHF. The CDR3 DNA reads TGTGCCAGCATCCGGGACAGGAATTCACCCCTCCACTTT. The chain employs TRBV2 and TRBJ1-6; TRBD1 matches at 8 bases. The CDR3 has 13 residues. Per the germline V gene, CDR1 is SNHLY and CDR2 is FYNNEI. The V segment lost 7 bases and the J segment 7 bases; nucleotides outside the gene matches: 3.

The chain employs TRBV6-5 and TRBJ2-7; possibly TRBD2 for D (5 bases). V was pared by 4 bases and J by 2 bases, with 18 bases between. Germline lookup yields CDR1 MNHEY and CDR2 SVGAGI. The CDR3 spans 16 residues. CDR3 bases: TGTGCCAGCAGTTTAAATAGGAGAGCGGCTGCCTACGAGCAGTACTTC. Translating it yields CASSLNRRAAAYEQYF.

J is TRBJ2-1 and V is TRBV28, with TRBD2 matching 13 bases. The CDR3 consists of 17 residues. Losses at the gene ends were 8 bases for V and 0 bases for J; bases not matched to a gene: 7. Germline V gene sequence: CDR1 MDHEN, CDR2 SYDVKM. CDR3 DNA: TGTGCCAGCGCGGGACTAGCGGGACCCAGCTCCTACAATGAGCAGTTCTTC. Translation: CASAGLAGPSSYNEQFF. Full variable domain (remainder filled in from reference TRBV28 and TRBJ2-1): DVKVTQSSRYLVKRTGEKVFLECVQDMDHENMFWYRQDPGLGLRLIYFSYDVKMKEKGDIPEGYSVSREKKERFSLILESASTNQTSMYLCASAGLAGPSSYNEQFFGPGTRLTVL.

This clone is medium-sized (0.01 to 0.1%) by share. The chain uses TRBV6-5 and TRBJ1-1; TRBD1 is a possible D gene (6 bases). With 5 bases removed from V and 4 bases from J, the gap between germline ends came to 8 bases. Germline loops: CDR1 MNHEY, CDR2 SVGAGI. The CDR3 contains 12 residues. CDR3 in DNA: TGTGCCAGCAGTACAGGGACCACTGAAGCTTTCTTT. Its translation is CASSTGTTEAFF.

V is TRBV19 and J is TRBJ1-2; D not certain. Trimming left V 5 bases short and J 2 bases short, with 6 bases between. This CDR3 contains 12 residues. Germline V CDR1 and CDR2: LNHDA, SQIVND (reference sequence). The CDR3 DNA reads as TGTGCCAGTAGTTTAGCGAACTATGGCTACACCTTC. Protein product: CASSLANYGYTF.

The J gene is TRBJ1-1, the V gene TRBV28; D is possibly TRBD1 (6 bases). V lost 6 bases, J lost 0 bases, and 8 bases lay in between. CDR3 length: 13 amino acids. Germline-derived CDR1 and CDR2 are MDHEN and SYDVKM. As DNA, the CDR3 is TGTGCCAGCAGGACAGGTCTGAACACTGAAGCTTTCTTT. This encodes CASRTGLNTEAFF.

V is TRBV4-2 and J is TRBJ1-2; 10 nucleotides match TRBD1. V shed 4 bases and J 1 base; nucleotides not matched to a gene: 6. Germline CDR1 LGHNA, CDR2 YNFKEQ. The CDR3 is 16 amino acids. This chain's CDR3 is CASSRRTGGVNYGYTF. The CDR3 DNA reads as TGTGCCAGCAGCCGCCGGACAGGGGGTGTTAACTATGGCTACACCTTC.

For this clone: Within the sample, other DNA sequences also encode this same CDR3. The chain has TRBV7-2 and TRBJ1-4; no definite D call. The germline gives CDR1 SGHTA, CDR2 FQGNSA. The CDR3 totals 13 residues. With 1 base removed from V and 8 bases from J, the gap between germline ends came to 8 bases. The CDR3 nucleotides are TGTGCCAGCAGCTTAGGGCGGCGCGAAAAACTGTTTTTT. It is translated as CASSLGRREKLFF.

This chain uses TRBV6-5 with TRBJ1-3, with D unclear. V dropped 4 bases and J dropped 1 base, with 11 bases sitting between them. CDR3 size: 15 residues. Germline CDR1 is MNHEY and CDR2 is SVGAGI. The CDR3 protein is CASSFPTDSGNTIYF. CDR3 DNA: TGTGCCAGCAGTTTTCCCACAGATTCTGGAAACACCATATATTTT.

J is TRBJ1-2 and V is TRBV10-3, with 11 bases identical to TRBD1. This CDR3 region has 13 residues. V lost 9 bases, J lost 4 bases, and 4 bases stayed unmatched. Germline-derived CDR1 and CDR2 are ENHRY and SYGVKD. In DNA form, the CDR3 reads TGTGCCATGGGACAGGGGGGCGGCTATGGCTACACCTTC. This codes for CAMGQGGGYGYTF.

The rearrangement joins TRBV12-3 or TRBV12-4 to TRBJ1-3; D gene uncertain. V lost 10 bases, J lost 0 bases, and 7 bases lay in between. This CDR3 has 12 amino acids. CDR3 nucleotide sequence: TGTGCCAACCGGGGCTCTGGAAACACCATATATTTT. Residues: CANRGSGNTIYF.

This clone was detected only once. This rearrangement joins TRBV7-8 to TRBJ2-7; 9 nucleotides agree with TRBD2. V lost 6 bases, J lost 5 bases, and 11 bases stayed unmatched. CDR1 and CDR2 (germline): SGHVS, FQNEAQ. The CDR3 contains 15 residues. CDR3 amino acids: CASSPREGLVNEQYF. In nucleotides, the CDR3 is TGTGCCAGCAGTCCGCGGGAGGGCCTTGTCAACGAGCAGTACTTC. The variable domain in full, with the rest retrieved from reference TRBV7-8 and TRBJ2-7, is GAGVSQSPRYKVAKRGQDVALRCDPISGHVSLFWYQQALGQGPEFLTYFQNEAQLDKSGLPSDRFFAERPEGSVSTLKIQRTQQEDSAVYLCASSPREGLVNEQYFGPGTRLTVT.